The present entry profiles one T cell receptor beta chain with its context. Its antigen is undetermined. The CDR3 spans 16 residues. Per the germline V gene, CDR1 is SEHNR and CDR2 is FQNEAQ (reference sequence). V shed 5 bases and J shed 5 bases, with 20 bases lying between them. After constant-region reverse-primer amplification, full-length variable regions underwent semi-nested PCR with Nested Universal Primer A. From the 5' RACE reads, TCRdb called clonotypes with MiXCR, one entry per CDR3 protein. The sample shows approximately 60,000 distinct CDR3 sequences, 22% of them seen only once. Study outcomes and limitations: Tumor memory CD4+ T cell TCR gene usage was found to cluster with blood and lymph node memory CD4+ cells and with lymph node naive CD4+ cells. Tumor-infiltrating Treg TCR alpha and beta sequences overlapped most with tumor naive CD4+ T cells, then blood naive.

Source material: memory CD4+ T cells sorted from a lymph node. As for subset: memory CD4+ T cells, CD4+CD45RO+CD25-. The chain combines TRBV7-9 with TRBJ2-3; D is undetermined. The receptor was isolated from a female donor with breast cancer. CDR3 sequence reads: CASSRSGRSSVDTQYF. DNA for the CDR3: TGTGCCAGCAGCCGTTCGGGCAGGAGTTCTGTAGATACGCAGTATTTT.